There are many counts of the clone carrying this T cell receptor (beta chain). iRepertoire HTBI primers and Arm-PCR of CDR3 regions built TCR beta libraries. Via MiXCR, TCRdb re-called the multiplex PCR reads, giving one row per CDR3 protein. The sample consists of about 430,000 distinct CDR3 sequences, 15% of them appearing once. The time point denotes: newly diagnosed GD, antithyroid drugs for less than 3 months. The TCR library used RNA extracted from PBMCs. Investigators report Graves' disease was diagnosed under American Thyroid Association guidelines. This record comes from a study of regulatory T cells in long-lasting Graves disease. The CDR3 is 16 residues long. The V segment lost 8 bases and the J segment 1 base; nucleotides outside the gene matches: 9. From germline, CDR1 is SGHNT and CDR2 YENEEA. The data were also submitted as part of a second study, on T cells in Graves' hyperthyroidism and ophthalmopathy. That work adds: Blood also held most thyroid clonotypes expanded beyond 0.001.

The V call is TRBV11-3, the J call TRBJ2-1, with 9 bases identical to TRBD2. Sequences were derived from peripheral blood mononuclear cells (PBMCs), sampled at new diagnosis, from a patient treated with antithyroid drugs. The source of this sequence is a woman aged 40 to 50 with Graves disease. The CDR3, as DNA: TGTGCCAGCCAAGCGACTAGCGGACTTTCCTACAATGAGCAGTTCTTC. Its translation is CASQATSGLSYNEQFF.